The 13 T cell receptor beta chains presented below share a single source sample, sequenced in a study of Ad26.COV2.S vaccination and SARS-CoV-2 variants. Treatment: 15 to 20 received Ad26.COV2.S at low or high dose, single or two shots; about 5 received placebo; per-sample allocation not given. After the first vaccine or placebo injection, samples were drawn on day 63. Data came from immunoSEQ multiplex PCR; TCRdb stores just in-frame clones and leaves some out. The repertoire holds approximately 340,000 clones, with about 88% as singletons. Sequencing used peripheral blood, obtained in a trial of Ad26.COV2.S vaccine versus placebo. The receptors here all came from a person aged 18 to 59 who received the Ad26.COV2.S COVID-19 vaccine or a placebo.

The DNA for the CDR3 is TGTGCCAGTAGTATAGATCGAGGGGCGGGAGATTGGGTTCGGCCCTACAATGAGCAGTTCTTC. This encodes CASSIDRGAGDWVRPYNEQFF. The V gene is TRBV19, the J gene TRBJ2-1, with 7 bases aligning to TRBD2. The CDR3 runs to 21 residues. Germline CDR1 reads LNHDA; CDR2 reads SQIVND (reference sequence). Trimming removed 0 bases from V and 2 bases from J; junction bases left unmatched: 19.

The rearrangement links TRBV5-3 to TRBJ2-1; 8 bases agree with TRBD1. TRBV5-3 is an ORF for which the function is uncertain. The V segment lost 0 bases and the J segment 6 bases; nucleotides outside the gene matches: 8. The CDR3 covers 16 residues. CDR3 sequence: CARSLGVAGGRNEQFF. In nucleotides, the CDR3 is TGTGCCAGAAGCTTGGGGGTGGCAGGGGGCCGCAATGAGCAGTTCTTC.

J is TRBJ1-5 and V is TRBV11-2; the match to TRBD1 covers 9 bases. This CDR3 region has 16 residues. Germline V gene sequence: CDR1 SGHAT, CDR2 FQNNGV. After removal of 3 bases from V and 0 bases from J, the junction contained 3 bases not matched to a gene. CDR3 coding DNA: TGTGCCAGCAGCTTTGGGACAGGGAATAGCAATCAGCCCCAGCATTTT. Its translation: CASSFGTGNSNQPQHF.

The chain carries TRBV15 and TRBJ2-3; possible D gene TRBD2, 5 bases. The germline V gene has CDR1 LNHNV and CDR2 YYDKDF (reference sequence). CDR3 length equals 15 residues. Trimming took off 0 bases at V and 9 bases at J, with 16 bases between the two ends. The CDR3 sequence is CATSRDEGEGPTQYF. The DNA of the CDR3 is TGTGCCACCAGCAGAGATGAGGGAGAGGGCCCCACGCAGTATTTT.

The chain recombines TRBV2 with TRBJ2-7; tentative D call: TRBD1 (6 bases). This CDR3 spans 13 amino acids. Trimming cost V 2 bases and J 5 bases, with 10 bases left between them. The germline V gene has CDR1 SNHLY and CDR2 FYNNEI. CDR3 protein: CASSEQGSHEQYF. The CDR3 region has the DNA TGTGCCAGCAGTGAACAGGGGTCCCACGAGCAGTACTTC.

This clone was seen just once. This CDR3 is CATSDLGQGGSDTQYF. CDR3 DNA sequence: TGTGCCACCAGTGACTTAGGACAGGGGGGGTCAGATACGCAGTATTTT. The rearrangement links TRBV24-1 to TRBJ2-3, with 10 bases lining up with TRBD1. Trimming removed 4 bases from V and 4 bases from J; junction bases left unmatched: 7. The CDR3 sequence is 16 residues long. Germline CDR1 is KGHDR and CDR2 is SFDVKD.

CDR3 protein: CASSFPGELFF. The CDR3 DNA is TGCGCCAGCTCGTTCCCCGGGGAGCTGTTTTTT. The rearrangement uses TRBV4-1 and TRBJ2-2; D is uncertain. The CDR3 is made up of 11 amino acids. The V gene's germline CDR1 is MGHRA and CDR2 YSYEKL. Deletions cut 8 bases from V and 6 bases from J, with 7 bases between.

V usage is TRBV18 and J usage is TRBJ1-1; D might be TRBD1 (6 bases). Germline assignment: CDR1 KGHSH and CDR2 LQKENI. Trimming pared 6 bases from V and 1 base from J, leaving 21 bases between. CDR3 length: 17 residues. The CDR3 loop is CASSIGQGPLGNTEAFF. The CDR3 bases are TGTGCCAGCTCGATCGGGCAGGGGCCATTAGGGAACACTGAAGCTTTCTTT. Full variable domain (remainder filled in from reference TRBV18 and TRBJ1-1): NAGVMQNPRHLVRRRGQEARLRCSPMKGHSHVYWYRQLPEEGLKFMVYLQKENIIDESGMPKERFSAEFPKEGPSILRIQQVVRGDSAAYFCASSIGQGPLGNTEAFFGQGTRLTVV.

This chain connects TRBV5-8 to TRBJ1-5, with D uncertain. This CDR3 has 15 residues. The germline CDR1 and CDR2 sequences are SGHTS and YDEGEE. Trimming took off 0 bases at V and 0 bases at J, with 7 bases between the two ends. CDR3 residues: CASSLGHYSNQPQHF. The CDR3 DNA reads TGTGCCAGCAGCTTGGGGCATTATAGCAATCAGCCCCAGCATTTT.

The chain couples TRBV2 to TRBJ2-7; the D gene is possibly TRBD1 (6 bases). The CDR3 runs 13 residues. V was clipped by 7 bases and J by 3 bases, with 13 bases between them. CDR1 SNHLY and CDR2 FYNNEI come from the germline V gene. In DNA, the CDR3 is TGTGCCAGCAACAGGGAAGGTATCTACGAGCAGTACTTC. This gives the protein CASNREGIYEQYF.

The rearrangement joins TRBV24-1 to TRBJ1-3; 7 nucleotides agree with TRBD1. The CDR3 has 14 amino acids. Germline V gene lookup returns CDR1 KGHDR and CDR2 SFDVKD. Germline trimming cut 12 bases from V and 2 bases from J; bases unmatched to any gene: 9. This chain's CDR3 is CAVQGTDAGNTIYF. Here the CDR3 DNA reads TGTGCCGTACAGGGGACGGATGCTGGAAACACCATATATTTT.

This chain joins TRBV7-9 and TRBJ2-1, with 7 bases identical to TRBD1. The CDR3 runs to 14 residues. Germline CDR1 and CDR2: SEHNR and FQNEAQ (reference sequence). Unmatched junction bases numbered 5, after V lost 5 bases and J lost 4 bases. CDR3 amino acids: CASSPPTGYNEQFF. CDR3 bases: TGTGCCAGCAGCCCCCCGACAGGGTACAATGAGCAGTTCTTC.

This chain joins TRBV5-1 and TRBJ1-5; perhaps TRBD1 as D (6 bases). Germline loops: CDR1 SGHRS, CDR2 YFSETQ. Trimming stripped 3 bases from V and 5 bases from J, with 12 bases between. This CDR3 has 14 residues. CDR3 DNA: TGCGCCAGCAGCTCGGACAGCCCTGATCAGCCCCAGCATTTT. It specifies CASSSDSPDQPQHF. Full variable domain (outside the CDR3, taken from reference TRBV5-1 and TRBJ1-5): KAGVTQTPRYLIKTRGQQVTLSCSPISGHRSVSWYQQTPGQGLQFLFEYFSETQRNKGNFPGRFSGRQFSNSRSEMNVSTLELGDSALYLCASSSDSPDQPQHFGDGTRLSIL.